This T cell receptor beta chain was recorded in a study of OX40 agonist ivuxolimab in advanced cancers. The V and J ends lost 8 bases and 0 bases respectively, with 7 bases between them. The germline V gene encodes CDR1 SGHTA and CDR2 FQGTGA. The CDR3 consists of 12 residues. This table comes from immunoSEQ multiplex PCR, and its TCRdb copy is limited to in-frame clones, with some not included. The sample yields about 81,000 clones, more than 80% seen once. There are a few counts of this clone. The chain joins TRBV7-3 to TRBJ1-1; D gene ambiguous. The TCR sequence derives from an adult with an advanced solid tumor such as melanoma, head and neck, liver or kidney cancer. The specimen was CD4+ or CD8+ T cells sorted from blood, collected in a trial of the OX40 agonist ivuxolimab. The CDR3 DNA is TGTGCCAGCGGAATGATGAACACTGAAGCTTTCTTT. This sequence encodes CASGMMNTEAFF. The variable domain in full, with the rest retrieved from reference TRBV7-3 and TRBJ1-1, is GAGVSQTPSNKVTEKGKYVELRCDPISGHTALYWYRQSLGQGPEFLIYFQGTGAADDSGLPNDRFFAVRPEGSVSTLKIQRTERGDSAVYLCASGMMNTEAFFGQGTRLTVV.